The rows below give T cell receptor beta chains drawn from one sample of a study of CD8 T cells in ankylosing spondylitis. From the 5' RACE reads, TCRdb called clonotypes with MiXCR, one entry per CDR3 protein. The repertoire includes about 89,000 distinct CDR3 sequences, 25% to 35% of them detected once, and around three fifths sits in the top ten. Sequencing was done on a sample of blood, either unsorted or a sorted T cell fraction (not recorded which). The receptors derive from a male donor with ankylosing spondylitis or in good health (not recorded which). Both conserved end residues are part of each CDR3. Fields, in order: clone size, J gene, D gene, V gene, CDR3 DNA, CDR3 protein. A D gene is named only where the DNA matches it firmly. Clone size is given for some rows only: seen once, a few or many times, or a class if the clone is expanded.

abundance: few; j_gene: TRBJ2-3; d_gene: -; v_gene: TRBV20-1; CDR3nt: TGCAGTGCTAAGGCTACAGATACGCAGTATTTT; CDR3aa: CSAKATDTQYF
abundance: few; j_gene: TRBJ2-1; d_gene: TRBD2; v_gene: TRBV20-1; CDR3nt: TGCAGTGCTTCGGGGGTACTAGCGCTTAACAATGAGCAGTTCTTC; CDR3aa: CSASGVLALNNEQFF
abundance: -; j_gene: TRBJ2-3; d_gene: -; v_gene: TRBV3-1; CDR3nt: TGTGCCAGCGGACCAGATACGCAGTATTTT; CDR3aa: CASGPDTQYF
abundance: many; j_gene: TRBJ2-5; d_gene: -; v_gene: TRBV7-9; CDR3nt: TGTGCCAGCAGCTTTCGGCTCGGAGAGACCCAGTACTTC; CDR3aa: CASSFRLGETQYF
abundance: -; j_gene: TRBJ1-1; d_gene: -; v_gene: TRBV29-1; CDR3nt: TGCAGCGTTGAGGAGGGGGTAGGAACTGAAGCTTTCTTT; CDR3aa: CSVEEGVGTEAFF
abundance: -; j_gene: TRBJ2-3; d_gene: -; v_gene: TRBV6-1; CDR3nt: TGTGCCAGCAGTAGCGGCCTTCTCGATACGCAGTATTTT; CDR3aa: CASSSGLLDTQYF
abundance: few; j_gene: TRBJ2-5; d_gene: TRBD2; v_gene: TRBV5-1; CDR3nt: TGCGCCAGCAGCCCTAGCGGGGGCCAAGAGACCCAGTACTTC; CDR3aa: CASSPSGGQETQYF
abundance: few; j_gene: TRBJ1-2; d_gene: -; v_gene: TRBV7-8; CDR3nt: TGTGCCAGCAGCAAATTAGGGGTTTCCTATGGCTACACCTTC; CDR3aa: CASSKLGVSYGYTF
abundance: -; j_gene: TRBJ2-7; d_gene: TRBD2; v_gene: TRBV19; CDR3nt: TGTGCCAGTAGTATCTTCGGCGGGAGTAACGAGCAGTACTTC; CDR3aa: CASSIFGGSNEQYF
abundance: few; j_gene: TRBJ1-4; d_gene: -; v_gene: TRBV5-1; CDR3nt: TGCGCCAGCAGCTTAGATTTGGACAGAGGGCTGTTTTTT; CDR3aa: CASSLDLDRGLFF
abundance: -; j_gene: TRBJ2-1; d_gene: -; v_gene: TRBV20-1; CDR3nt: TGCAGTGCCCCCTCCAGCGGGACATACAATGAGCAGTTCTTC; CDR3aa: CSAPSSGTYNEQFF
abundance: -; j_gene: TRBJ2-3; d_gene: -; v_gene: TRBV5-1; CDR3nt: TGCGCCAGCAGCTTGGAAGAGGGTGTAGATACGCAGTATTTT; CDR3aa: CASSLEEGVDTQYF
abundance: -; j_gene: TRBJ2-1; d_gene: TRBD1; v_gene: TRBV5-1; CDR3nt: TGCGCCAGCAGCATTTGGACAGGGGCGGGTGAGCAGTTCTTC; CDR3aa: CASSIWTGAGEQFF
abundance: -; j_gene: TRBJ1-3; d_gene: -; v_gene: TRBV19; CDR3nt: TGTGCCAGTAGTATGGCGGCGGCGAACACCATATATTTT; CDR3aa: CASSMAAANTIYF
abundance: few; j_gene: TRBJ1-1; d_gene: -; v_gene: TRBV18; CDR3nt: TGTGCCAGCTCACCGGCTCCGGAGGGGAACACTGAAGCTTTCTTT; CDR3aa: CASSPAPEGNTEAFF
abundance: few; j_gene: TRBJ1-1; d_gene: -; v_gene: TRBV12-3/TRBV12-4; CDR3nt: TGTGCCAGCAGTCTGACAGCACGCGCTGAAGCTTTCTTT; CDR3aa: CASSLTARAEAFF
abundance: -; j_gene: TRBJ1-5; d_gene: -; v_gene: TRBV7-9; CDR3nt: TGTGCCAGCAGCTTAGTTCGGGGAGGGTGGCAAAATCAGCCCCAGCATTTT; CDR3aa: CASSLVRGGWQNQPQHF
abundance: many; j_gene: TRBJ2-1; d_gene: TRBD2; v_gene: TRBV20-1; CDR3nt: TGCAGTGCTTTAAGCGGGGCCTACAATGAGCAGTTCTTC; CDR3aa: CSALSGAYNEQFF
abundance: -; j_gene: TRBJ2-1; d_gene: TRBD2; v_gene: TRBV29-1; CDR3nt: TGCAGCGTTTACGGCGGGGGGACTCCCGGCGATGAGCAGTTCTTC; CDR3aa: CSVYGGGTPGDEQFF
abundance: few; j_gene: TRBJ2-1; d_gene: TRBD1; v_gene: TRBV20-1; CDR3nt: TGCAGTGCTAGACCCGGGACAGGGGGCAAGGGTGAGCAGTTCTTC; CDR3aa: CSARPGTGGKGEQFF
abundance: -; j_gene: TRBJ2-1; d_gene: -; v_gene: TRBV7-2; CDR3nt: TGTGCCAGCAGCCGGGGGACGGGTTCCTACAATGAGCAGTTCTTC; CDR3aa: CASSRGTGSYNEQFF
abundance: -; j_gene: TRBJ2-1; d_gene: -; v_gene: TRBV20-1; CDR3nt: TGCAGCACGGGGTCTTCCGGGATTAGTGAGCAGTTCTTC; CDR3aa: CSTGSSGISEQFF
abundance: -; j_gene: TRBJ2-1; d_gene: -; v_gene: TRBV27; CDR3nt: TGTGCCAGCAGTTTCGGCCCCTCCTACAATGAGCAGTTCTTC; CDR3aa: CASSFGPSYNEQFF
abundance: -; j_gene: TRBJ1-3; d_gene: -; v_gene: TRBV20-1; CDR3nt: TGCAGTGCTCTTGCAAGTCGGAGCTCCTCTGGAAACACCATATATTTT; CDR3aa: CSALASRSSSGNTIYF
abundance: -; j_gene: TRBJ1-1; d_gene: TRBD1; v_gene: TRBV7-2; CDR3nt: TGTGCCAGCAGCCGGGACAGGCGGAACACTGAAGCTTTCTTT; CDR3aa: CASSRDRRNTEAFF
abundance: -; j_gene: TRBJ2-1; d_gene: -; v_gene: TRBV20-1; CDR3nt: TGCTGTGCTAGAGATAGACTAGGGGGGTTATATGAGCAGTTCTTC; CDR3aa: CCARDRLGGLYEQFF
abundance: -; j_gene: TRBJ2-1; d_gene: TRBD2; v_gene: TRBV7-3; CDR3nt: TGTGCCAGCAGCACTAGGACTAGCGGGGTAACCTACAATGAGCAGTTCTTC; CDR3aa: CASSTRTSGVTYNEQFF
abundance: few; j_gene: TRBJ2-3; d_gene: TRBD2; v_gene: TRBV4-1; CDR3nt: TGCGCCAGCAGCCATCGGACTAGCGGGTATTCAGATACGCAGTATTTT; CDR3aa: CASSHRTSGYSDTQYF
abundance: few; j_gene: TRBJ2-1; d_gene: -; v_gene: TRBV7-2; CDR3nt: TGTGCCAGCAGCCCCGCCCCGACAGGCTACAATGAGCAGTTCTTC; CDR3aa: CASSPAPTGYNEQFF
abundance: -; j_gene: TRBJ2-1; d_gene: TRBD1; v_gene: TRBV9; CDR3nt: TGTGCCAGCAGCGAGGGGGGACAGGTAACTATCAATGAGCAGTTCTTC; CDR3aa: CASSEGGQVTINEQFF
abundance: -; j_gene: TRBJ2-4; d_gene: TRBD1; v_gene: TRBV12-3/TRBV12-4; CDR3nt: TGTGCCAGCAGCTCGACAGGGGTAAATCAGTACTTC; CDR3aa: CASSSTGVNQYF
abundance: -; j_gene: TRBJ1-4; d_gene: -; v_gene: TRBV6-1; CDR3nt: TGTGCCAGCAGTGAAGGGCTGACTAATGAAAAACTGTTTTTT; CDR3aa: CASSEGLTNEKLFF
abundance: few; j_gene: TRBJ1-1; d_gene: -; v_gene: TRBV7-6; CDR3nt: TGTGCCAGCAGCCCCACGGACCTTGAAGCTTTCTTT; CDR3aa: CASSPTDLEAFF
abundance: -; j_gene: TRBJ2-2; d_gene: TRBD1; v_gene: TRBV7-9; CDR3nt: TGTGCCAGCAGCTTCCGGGACAGGGGGACCGGGGAGCTGTTTTTT; CDR3aa: CASSFRDRGTGELFF
abundance: -; j_gene: TRBJ2-2; d_gene: TRBD2; v_gene: TRBV5-4; CDR3nt: TGTGCCAGCAGCTTGATTAGCGGGAGTATCACCGGGGAGCTGTTTTTT; CDR3aa: CASSLISGSITGELFF